Listed here are 11 T cell receptor beta chains from one sample, sequenced in a study of T cells in Graves' hyperthyroidism and ophthalmopathy. There were TCR beta CDR3 regions amplified from RNA transcripts. TCR CDR3 underwent first-round RT-PCR with the HTBI primer set. TCRdb reprocessed the multiplex PCR reads via MiXCR and lists one record per CDR3 protein. The table lists under 650,000 distinct CDR3 sequences, roughly 16% of them singletons, with over 3.5% in the top ten. Sequencing was performed on blood. The receptors come from a woman aged 25-40 years with Graves' hyperthyroidism.

This sequence joins TRBV3-1 and TRBJ1-5; D is perhaps TRBD1 (5 bases). This CDR3 contains 16 residues. Germline CDR1 LGHDT, CDR2 YNNKEL (reference sequence). Trimming removed 4 bases from V and 4 bases from J, with 17 bases in between. CDR3 sequence: CASSPSGRGPNQPQHF. Written as DNA, the CDR3 is TGTGCCAGCAGCCCCTCAGGGAGAGGGCCTAATCAGCCCCAGCATTTT.

This clonotype was observed at least ten times. J is TRBJ2-7 and V is TRBV20-1, with 8 bases matching TRBD2. The CDR3 contains 14 residues. V shed 2 bases, J shed 3 bases, and the junction held 6 bases outside the gene matches. The germline V gene encodes CDR1 DFQATT and CDR2 SNEGSKA (reference sequence). CDR3 sequence (DNA): TGCAGTGCTAGAACCACCAGCGGGAGCTACGAGCAGTACTTC. Amino acid sequence: CSARTTSGSYEQYF.

This clonotype was recorded at least ten times. The rearrangement joins TRBV29-1 to TRBJ2-5; TRBD2 agrees at 14 bases. Germline trimming cut 4 bases from V and 4 bases from J; bases unmatched to any gene: 8. The CDR3 is 16 amino acids. Looked up from germline, CDR1 is SQVTM and CDR2 is ANQGSEA. CDR3 nucleotide sequence: TGCAGCGTTGTCGGGACTAGCGGGAGTGAGAGAGAGACCCAGTACTTC. Translated, it gives CSVVGTSGSERETQYF.

The chain carries TRBV12-3 or TRBV12-4 and TRBJ1-3; 7 nucleotides line up with TRBD1. V dropped 6 bases and J dropped 4; count of bases not matched to a gene: 12. CDR3 length: 16 amino acids. The CDR3 spells CASSKSQGDYGNTIYF. CDR3 coding DNA: TGTGCCAGCAGCAAATCCCAGGGGGATTACGGAAACACCATATATTTT.

Turning to this clonotype: One junction end does not reproduce the germline sequence, and a read error may be involved. The gene calls are TRBV28 and TRBJ2-7; possibly TRBD1 for D (6 bases). The CDR3 has 14 amino acids. Germline V gives CDR1 MDHEN, CDR2 SYDVKM. CDR3 DNA sequence: TGTACCAGCAGCCCAACGGGACAAACCTACGAGCAGTACTTC. Protein: CTSSPTGQTYEQYF.

This clonotype was counted many times. The V call is TRBV5-5, the J call TRBJ1-1; D might be TRBD1 (5 bases). The CDR3 has 15 amino acids. V was cut by 4 bases and J by 1 base, with 14 bases left in between. Germline V lookup: CDR1 SGHKS, CDR2 YYEKEE (reference sequence). CDR3: CASSRRVGANTEAFF. The DNA for the CDR3 is TGTGCCAGCAGCCGGAGGGTAGGGGCGAACACTGAAGCTTTCTTT.

The rearrangement links TRBV7-9 to TRBJ2-5; D may be TRBD1 (6 bases). The CDR3 runs to 12 residues. V lost 5 bases, J lost 7 bases, and 11 bases lay in between. From germline, CDR1 is SEHNR and CDR2 FQNEAQ (reference sequence). CDR3 protein: CASSPTGWTQYF. The CDR3 DNA is TGTGCCAGCAGCCCGACAGGATGGACCCAGTACTTC.

The chain couples TRBV19 to TRBJ2-7; 8 nucleotides line up with TRBD1. The CDR3 is 14 amino acids. J lost 3 bases, V lost 4 bases, and 5 bases had no gene match. Germline V gene sequence: CDR1 LNHDA, CDR2 SQIVND (reference sequence). CDR3 coding DNA: TGTGCCAGTAGTAATGGACAGGGTCTCTACGAGCAGTACTTC. This codes for CASSNGQGLYEQYF. The full variable domain, completed using reference TRBV19 and TRBJ2-7, is DGGITQSPKYLFRKEGQNVTLSCEQNLNHDAMYWYRQDPGQGLRLIYYSQIVNDFQKGDIAEGYSVSREKKESFPLTVTSAQKNPTAFYLCASSNGQGLYEQYFGPGTRLTVT.

This clonotype was recorded many times. This chain uses TRBV27 with TRBJ2-7; TRBD2 might be the D (5 bases). V was shortened by 1 base and J by 3 bases, with 19 bases between the two germline ends. This CDR3 comprises 17 residues. Germline V lookup: CDR1 MNHEY, CDR2 SMNVEV (reference sequence). The CDR3 DNA follows: TGTGCCAGCAGTTTATATTCCGCGGGTAATTCCCTCTACGAGCAGTACTTC. Protein product: CASSLYSAGNSLYEQYF.

This clonotype was recorded at least ten times. This chain joins TRBV27 and TRBJ1-1; D not resolved. Trimming stripped 1 base from V and 4 bases from J, with 22 bases between. Germline CDR1 reads MNHEY; CDR2 reads SMNVEV (reference sequence). The length of the CDR3 is 18 residues. CDR3 amino acids: CASSLYVGVGVIGTEAFF. DNA for the CDR3: TGTGCCAGCAGTTTATACGTCGGGGTTGGGGTAATCGGCACTGAAGCTTTCTTT.

This clonotype was seen a few times. J is TRBJ2-7 and V is TRBV20-1, with D possibly TRBD1 on 6 matching bases. V was cut by 5 bases and J by 6 bases, with 14 bases left in between. The CDR3 runs 12 residues. Looked up from germline, CDR1 is DFQATT and CDR2 is SNEGSKA (reference sequence). The CDR3 bases are TGCAGTGCTGCCTCAGGGGTGGCCGAGCAGTACTTC. Encoded protein: CSAASGVAEQYF.